This T cell receptor (beta chain) emerged from a study of identical twins. The CDR3 is 15 residues long. V was clipped by 0 bases and J by 4 bases; unmatched bases: 4. Germline CDR1 reads SGHKS; CDR2 reads YYEKEE (reference sequence). This clonotype was detected ten times or more. TCRdb redid the calling of the 5' RACE reads with MiXCR, one entry per CDR3 protein. The sample lists around 250,000 distinct CDR3 sequences, 12% occurring once. The same sample was also used in a study of yellow fever vaccine responses in identical twins.

Material: memory (CD45RO+) T cells sorted from blood. The clonotype was recovered from a woman aged 18 to 35 in good health. The V and J genes are TRBV5-5 and TRBJ1-1, with 9 bases aligning to TRBD1. The CDR3 bases are TGTGCCAGCAGCTTGGCCGTGACAGGGGGCACTGAAGCTTTCTTT. Translated, it gives CASSLAVTGGTEAFF.